Shown below are 30 T cell receptor beta chains from a single sample sequenced in a study of T-cell memory formation after mild COVID-19. A single record per CDR3 protein comes from TCRdb applying MiXCR to the 5' RACE reads. The sample shows approximately 340,000 distinct CDR3 sequences, approximately 13% of them seen only once. The sample consisted of PBMCs or a T cell subset sorted from them (not recorded which). These receptors originate from a man aged 18 to 29 who had mild COVID-19 (a few samples of this study predate the infection). Cell type and time point are not known.

J is TRBJ1-1 and V is TRBV14; tentatively, D is TRBD1 (5 bases). Per germline, CDR1 SGHDN and CDR2 FVKESK. V was pared by 4 bases and J by 0 bases, with 12 bases between. The CDR3 has 15 amino acids. The CDR3 DNA reads TGTGCCAGCAGCCTCCGACAGCCGGTGAACACTGAAGCTTTCTTT. Encoded protein: CASSLRQPVNTEAFF.

This clonotype was seen only a few times. The chain carries TRBV2 and TRBJ1-6, with D tentatively TRBD1 (5 bases). Germline CDR1 is SNHLY and CDR2 is FYNNEI. V was trimmed by 6 bases and J by 9 bases, leaving 15 bases between them. The CDR3 spans 14 residues. The CDR3 coding sequence is TGTGCCAGCAGCGCGGACACCGGCGGTTCACCCCTCCACTTT. Its protein product is CASSADTGGSPLHF.

This clonotype showed up many times. This chain links TRBV9 with TRBJ2-7; TRBD2 matches 8 bases. Germline V gene data show CDR1 as SGDLS and CDR2 as YYNGEE. The V segment lost 5 bases and the J segment 0 bases; nucleotides outside the gene matches: 7. There are 15 residues in the CDR3. CDR3 sequence: CASSTSGTSSYEQYF. The CDR3 DNA sequence: TGTGCCAGCAGTACCTCCGGGACTAGCTCCTACGAGCAGTACTTC.

This clonotype was detected only a few times. The CDR3 protein is CASSQDGTSGGNNEQFF. The CDR3 DNA follows: TGCGCCAGCAGCCAAGATGGGACTAGCGGGGGAAACAATGAGCAGTTCTTC. The V call is TRBV4-1, the J call TRBJ2-1; TRBD2 aligns across 14 bases. V shed 0 bases, J shed 5 bases, and the junction held 3 bases outside the gene matches. Germline V gives CDR1 MGHRA, CDR2 YSYEKL. The CDR3 consists of 17 residues.

This clonotype was counted a few times. The chain combines TRBV5-1 with TRBJ2-1; D may match TRBD1 or TRBD2 (5 bases each). The CDR3 consists of 15 residues. The germline V and J ends were trimmed by 4 bases and 6 bases, with 17 bases remaining between them. Germline CDR1 SGHRS, CDR2 YFSETQ. The chain's CDR3 is CASSLTGRSLNEQFF. The CDR3 nucleotides read TGCGCCAGCAGCCTCACGGGGCGCAGCCTCAATGAGCAGTTCTTC.

This clonotype showed up many times. The rearrangement uses TRBV12-3 or TRBV12-4 and TRBJ1-2; no clear D gene. The V end was cut by 7 bases, the J end by 6 bases, with 15 bases between. The CDR3 contains 13 residues. CDR3 sequence (DNA): TGTGCCAGCAAGGAAGCCAATATGAATGGCTACACCTTC. Encoded protein: CASKEANMNGYTF.

This clonotype was found a few times. V gene TRBV6-6 combines with J gene TRBJ2-3; D is perhaps TRBD1 or TRBD2 (5 bases each). Trimming removed 1 base at V and 6 bases at J, with 11 bases between. The CDR3 runs 14 residues. The germline V gene has CDR1 MNHNY and CDR2 SVGAGI (reference sequence). The chain's CDR3 is CASSYWGERDTQYF. The CDR3 nucleotides are TGTGCCAGCAGTTACTGGGGCGAGCGGGATACGCAGTATTTT.

This rearrangement joins TRBV6-2 or TRBV6-3 to TRBJ2-3; TRBD2 is a possible D gene (5 bases). This CDR3 comprises 15 residues. Per the germline V gene, CDR1 is MNHEY and CDR2 is SVGEGT. The V end lost 2 bases, the J end lost 0 bases, and 9 bases lay between the germline ends. The CDR3 DNA reads as TGTGCCAGCAGTTACGGCGCTAGCAGCACAGATACGCAGTATTTT. It specifies CASSYGASSTDTQYF.

This clonotype was detected ten times or more. The rearrangement links TRBV21-1 to TRBJ1-6; no DNA check was done on the table's D call, TRBD1. TRBV21-1 is deemed a pseudogene. CDR3 length: 14 amino acids. DNA for the CDR3: TGTGCCAGCAGCAAAGGACAGGGTAATTCACCCCTCCACTTT. Translating gives CASSKGQGNSPLHF.

This chain links TRBV12-3 or TRBV12-4 with TRBJ1-2; no clear D. CDR3 length: 12 amino acids. Trimming shortened V by 2 bases and J by 8 bases, and 9 bases separated the two germline ends. The CDR3 protein is CASSLSGHGYTF. Written as DNA, the CDR3 is TGTGCCAGCAGTTTATCCGGGCACGGCTACACCTTC.

This clonotype was observed a few times. The V gene is TRBV6-5, the J gene TRBJ2-5; D might be TRBD1 or TRBD2, each matching 6 bases. This CDR3 is built from 15 residues. CDR1 MNHEY and CDR2 SVGAGI come from the germline V gene. V gave up 5 bases and J gave up 5 bases, with 18 bases separating them. CDR3 bases: TGTGCCAGCAGTACCACTACGGGGGCGTGGGAGACCCAGTACTTC. It translates to CASSTTTGAWETQYF.

In its sample, this clonotype was seen a few times. The rearrangement joins TRBV4-3 to TRBJ1-6; 9 positions match TRBD1. CDR1 and CDR2 (germline): LGHNA, YSLEER. The ends lost 4 bases at V and 10 bases at J; junction bases unmatched: 8. The CDR3 runs to 15 residues. The CDR3 nucleotides are TGCGCCAGCAGCCTGGACAGGGGTGTAAAGTCACCCCTCCACTTT. Translating gives CASSLDRGVKSPLHF.

Only a few counts were recorded for this clonotype. This rearrangement joins TRBV28 to TRBJ2-1; tentatively, D is TRBD1 (6 bases). Germline V gene lookup returns CDR1 MDHEN and CDR2 SYDVKM. The germline V and J ends were trimmed by 6 bases and 5 bases, with 17 bases remaining between them. This CDR3 region has 15 residues. The CDR3 here is CASSRNPDSNNEQFF. The CDR3 bases are TGTGCCAGCAGCCGTAACCCGGACAGTAACAATGAGCAGTTCTTC. Combining the CDR3 with reference TRBV28 and TRBJ2-1 gives the whole variable domain DVKVTQSSRYLVKRTGEKVFLECVQDMDHENMFWYRQDPGLGLRLIYFSYDVKMKEKGDIPEGYSVSREKKERFSLILESASTNQTSMYLCASSRNPDSNNEQFFGPGTRLTVL.

This clonotype was counted between two and nine times. The V gene is TRBV7-9, the J gene TRBJ1-2, with 8 bases that match TRBD1. This CDR3 region has 14 residues. With V trimmed by 2 bases and J by 8 bases, 7 bases remained unmatched. Germline-derived CDR1 and CDR2 are SEHNR and FQNEAQ (reference sequence). As DNA, the CDR3 is TGTGCCAGCAGCTTACTCGACAGGGGAGACGGCTACACCTTC. Amino acids: CASSLLDRGDGYTF.

In its sample, this clonotype was seen a few times. The V and J genes are TRBV7-2 and TRBJ1-2; D unresolved. Trimming pared 3 bases from V and 4 bases from J, leaving 15 bases between. This CDR3 has 15 amino acids. Looked up from germline, CDR1 is SGHTA and CDR2 is FQGNSA. The CDR3 sequence is CASSLIPSGVYGYTF. DNA of the CDR3: TGTGCCAGCAGCTTGATCCCTAGTGGGGTCTATGGCTACACCTTC.

This clonotype was detected many times. CDR3 coding DNA: TGTGCCAGCAGTTTGAAGGTCTCCGAGCAGTACGTC. Translated, it gives CASSLKVSEQYV. The J gene is TRBJ2-7, the V gene TRBV27; D gene ambiguous. CDR1 MNHEY and CDR2 SMNVEV come from the germline V gene (reference sequence). The CDR3 sequence is 12 residues long. V lost 3 bases to trimming and J lost 6 bases, with 9 bases between them.

This clonotype was recorded a few times. The CDR3 sequence: CASTPTRGTYYGYTF. CDR3 nucleotides: TGTGCCAGCACCCCCACCCGGGGTACCTACTATGGCTACACCTTC. The genes are TRBV7-2 and TRBJ1-2, with D uncertain. Germline V CDR1 and CDR2: SGHTA, FQGNSA. With 7 bases removed from V and 3 bases from J, the gap between germline ends came to 18 bases. This CDR3 has 15 amino acids.

This clonotype was detected only a few times. The J gene is TRBJ2-3, the V gene TRBV25-1, with TRBD2 matching over 7 bases. V shed 6 bases, J shed 7 bases, and the junction held 7 bases outside the gene matches. Germline V gene data show CDR1 as MGHDK and CDR2 as SYGVNS. The CDR3 consists of 13 residues. The CDR3 DNA follows: TGTGCCAGCAGCGCGGGGGAGGGTTATACGCAGTATTTT. Translation: CASSAGEGYTQYF.

V is TRBV6-5 and J is TRBJ1-2; D is perhaps TRBD1 (5 bases). In germline, CDR1 is MNHEY, CDR2 SVGAGI. This CDR3 is 15 amino acids long. The V gene lost 6 bases and the J gene lost 8 bases, with 22 bases spanning the gap. The DNA for the CDR3 is TGTGCCAGCAGGATCCACCTACAGGCGCAGGAGGGCTACACCTTC. Translation gives CASRIHLQAQEGYTF.

This clonotype was seen a few times. J is TRBJ2-7 and V is TRBV19, with D tentatively TRBD1 or TRBD2 (5 bases each). The CDR3 runs to 16 residues. Trimming left V 3 bases short and J 5 bases short, with 20 bases between. The germline V gene encodes CDR1 LNHDA and CDR2 SQIVND (reference sequence). CDR3 protein: CASSILPGPLTHEQYF. The DNA for the CDR3 is TGTGCCAGTAGTATCCTGCCGGGACCCCTCACCCACGAGCAGTACTTC.

This clonotype was counted only a few times. The CDR3 sequence: CATSDLRDRVPGYTF. In DNA form, the CDR3 reads TGTGCCACCAGTGATTTGAGGGACAGGGTTCCTGGCTACACCTTC. V and J are TRBV24-1 and TRBJ1-2; TRBD1 matches at 9 bases. CDR3 length: 15 amino acids. J lost 7 bases, V lost 0 bases, and 5 bases had no gene match. Germline V lookup: CDR1 KGHDR, CDR2 SFDVKD.

This sequence joins TRBV5-1 and TRBJ2-3; D is tentatively TRBD1 or TRBD2 (5 bases each). Germline lookup yields CDR1 SGHRS and CDR2 YFSETQ. CDR3 length: 14 amino acids. V lost 1 base, J lost 2 bases, and 8 bases lay in between. The chain's CDR3 is CASSLFGATDTQYF. The DNA of the CDR3 is TGCGCCAGCAGCTTGTTCGGGGCCACAGATACGCAGTATTTT.

In its sample, this clonotype was seen a few times. The V and J genes are TRBV7-2 and TRBJ2-3; D is ambiguous. The germline gives CDR1 SGHTA, CDR2 FQGNSA. This CDR3 comprises 14 residues. Deletions cut 6 bases from V and 2 bases from J, with 12 bases between. CDR3 sequence (DNA): TGTGCCAGCAGTCCTACGACGTTCACAGATACGCAGTATTTT. Translation gives CASSPTTFTDTQYF.

The chain joins TRBV6-1 to TRBJ1-5; weak D call: TRBD1 (5 bases). V gave up 7 bases and J gave up 3 bases, with 13 bases separating them. Germline V gene data show CDR1 as MNHNS and CDR2 as SASEGT. The CDR3 extends over 14 amino acids. CDR3 residues: CASNGRQNNQPQHF. As DNA, the CDR3 is TGTGCCAGCAACGGGCGACAGAACAATCAGCCCCAGCATTTT.

This clonotype was found a few times. The CDR3 loop is CASRPLPGPNTEAFF. In DNA, the CDR3 is TGTGCCAGCAGGCCCCTCCCAGGGCCGAACACTGAAGCTTTCTTT. The chain uses TRBV5-5 and TRBJ1-1; D might be TRBD1 (5 bases). V dropped 5 bases and J dropped 1 base, with 15 bases sitting between them. The length of the CDR3 is 15 residues. Germline assignment: CDR1 SGHKS and CDR2 YYEKEE (reference sequence).

The V gene is TRBV19, the J gene TRBJ1-1; D unresolved. This CDR3 is built from 12 residues. V was trimmed by 6 bases and J by 8 bases, leaving 13 bases between them. Germline V gene data show CDR1 as LNHDA and CDR2 as SQIVND (reference sequence). Here the CDR3 reads CASRSPAFEAFF. DNA for the CDR3: TGTGCCAGTAGGTCGCCAGCTTTCGAAGCTTTCTTT.

This clonotype was counted between two and nine times. This rearrangement joins TRBV29-1 to TRBJ2-5; D perhaps matches TRBD1 (5 bases). This CDR3 has 13 residues. The V end was cut by 8 bases, the J end by 5 bases, with 18 bases between. Germline V lookup: CDR1 SQVTM, CDR2 ANQGSEA. The CDR3 reads CSSVRVLGETQYF. The CDR3 DNA reads TGCAGCTCAGTCAGGGTCCTCGGGGAGACCCAGTACTTC.

The chain combines TRBV6-5 with TRBJ1-2, with TRBD1 matching 10 bases. V lost 6 bases, J lost 4 bases, and 5 bases stayed unmatched. The CDR3 runs 14 residues. CDR1 is MNHEY and CDR2 is SVGAGI in the germline V gene. CDR3 region: CASSHRQGAYGYTF. The CDR3 DNA is TGTGCCAGCAGCCACCGACAGGGGGCCTATGGCTACACCTTC.

The V and J genes are TRBV7-2 and TRBJ2-4; TRBD1 or TRBD2 may be the D gene (5 bases each). This CDR3 has 14 residues. Germline values: CDR1 SGHTA, CDR2 FQGNSA. The V gene lost 3 bases and the J gene lost 5 bases, with 11 bases spanning the gap. The DNA for the CDR3 is TGTGCCAGCAGCTTCTCCGGGGCGGAAAACATTCAGTACTTC. It specifies CASSFSGAENIQYF.

The chain has TRBV27 and TRBJ2-7, with D possibly being TRBD1 (5 bases). CDR1 is MNHEY and CDR2 is SMNVEV in the germline V gene (reference sequence). Deletions cut 5 bases from V and 1 base from J, with 9 bases between. The CDR3 runs 13 residues. The CDR3 region is CASSLQESYEQYF. The CDR3 region has the DNA TGTGCCAGCAGTCTACAGGAATCCTACGAGCAGTACTTC.